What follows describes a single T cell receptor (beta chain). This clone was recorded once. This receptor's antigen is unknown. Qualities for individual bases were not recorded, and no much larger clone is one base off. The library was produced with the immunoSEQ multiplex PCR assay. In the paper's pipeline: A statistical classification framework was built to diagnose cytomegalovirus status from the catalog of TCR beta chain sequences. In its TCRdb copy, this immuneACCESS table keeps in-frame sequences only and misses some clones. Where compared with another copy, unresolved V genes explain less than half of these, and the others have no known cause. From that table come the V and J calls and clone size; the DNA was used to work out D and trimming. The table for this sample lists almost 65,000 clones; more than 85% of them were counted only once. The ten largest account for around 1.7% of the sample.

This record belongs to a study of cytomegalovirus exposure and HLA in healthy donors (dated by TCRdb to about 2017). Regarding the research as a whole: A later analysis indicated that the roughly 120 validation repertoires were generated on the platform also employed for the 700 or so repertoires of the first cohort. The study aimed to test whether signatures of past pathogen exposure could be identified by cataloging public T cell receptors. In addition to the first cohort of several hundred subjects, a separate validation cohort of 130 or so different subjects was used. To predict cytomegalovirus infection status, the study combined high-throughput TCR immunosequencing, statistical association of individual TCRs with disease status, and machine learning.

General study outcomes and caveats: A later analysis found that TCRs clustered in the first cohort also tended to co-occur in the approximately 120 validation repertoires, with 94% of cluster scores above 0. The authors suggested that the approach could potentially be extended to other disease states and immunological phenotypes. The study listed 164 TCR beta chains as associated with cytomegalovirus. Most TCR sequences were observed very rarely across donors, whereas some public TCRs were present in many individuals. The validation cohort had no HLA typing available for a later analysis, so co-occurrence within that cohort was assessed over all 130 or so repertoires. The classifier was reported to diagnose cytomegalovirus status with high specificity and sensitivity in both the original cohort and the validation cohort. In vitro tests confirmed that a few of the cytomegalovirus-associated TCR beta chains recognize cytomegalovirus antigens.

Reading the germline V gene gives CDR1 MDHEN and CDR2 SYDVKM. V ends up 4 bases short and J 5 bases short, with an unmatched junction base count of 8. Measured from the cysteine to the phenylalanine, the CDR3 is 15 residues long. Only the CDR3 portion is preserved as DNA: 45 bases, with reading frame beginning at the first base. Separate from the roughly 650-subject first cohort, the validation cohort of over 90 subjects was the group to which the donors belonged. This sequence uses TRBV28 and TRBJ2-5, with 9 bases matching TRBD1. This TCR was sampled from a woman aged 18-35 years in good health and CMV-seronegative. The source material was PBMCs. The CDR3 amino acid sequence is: CASSSGTGWGETQYF. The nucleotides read TGTGCCAGCAGTTCCGGGACAGGGTGGGGTGAGACCCAGTACTTC.